Following are 17 T cell receptor beta chains from one sample sequenced in a study of T cell responses to AZD1222 COVID-19 vaccine. Clones were read by immunoSEQ multiplex PCR, and TCRdb kept only the in-frame ones, dropping some. Of just under 100,000 clones in the sample, roughly 84% were seen once. The sequences come from peripheral blood, collected on day 0 of AZD1222 vaccination. These receptors all stem from an adult in good health.

The chain uses TRBV19 and TRBJ2-6, with D unresolved. The CDR3 extends over 12 amino acids. Germline V CDR1 and CDR2: LNHDA, SQIVND (reference sequence). Trimming cost V 7 bases and J 0 bases, with 1 base left between them. CDR3 residues: CASNSGANVLTF. The CDR3 DNA follows: TGTGCCAGTAACTCTGGGGCCAACGTCCTGACTTTC.

The table lists this clone with a few counts. The chain uses TRBV24-1 and TRBJ2-6, with D perhaps TRBD2 (6 bases). V lost 4 bases and J 4 bases, leaving 13 bases between the germline ends. CDR1 KGHDR and CDR2 SFDVKD come from the germline V gene. The CDR3 length is 16 residues. In DNA form, the CDR3 reads TGTGCCACCAGTGAGGGCGGGGAACGGGGGGCCAACGTCCTGACTTTC. Amino acids: CATSEGGERGANVLTF.

V and J are TRBV12-3 or TRBV12-4 and TRBJ2-1; D is uncertain. V shed 5 bases and J shed 4 bases, with 9 bases lying between them. This CDR3 has 13 residues. The DNA of the CDR3 is TGTGCCAGCAGTCCCGGCAGGTACAATGAGCAGTTCTTC. Amino acids: CASSPGRYNEQFF.

The chain has TRBV19 and TRBJ1-1; 7 nucleotides agree with TRBD1. The CDR3 length is 14 residues. Trimming cost V 5 bases and J 2 bases; bases outside gene matches: 5. Germline loops: CDR1 LNHDA, CDR2 SQIVND (reference sequence). CDR3 in amino acids: CASSPRQGNTEAFF. The CDR3 region has the DNA TGTGCCAGTAGTCCCCGACAGGGCAACACTGAAGCTTTCTTT.

This sequence joins TRBV14 and TRBJ2-3; the match to TRBD2 covers 13 bases. The V and J ends lost 5 bases and 2 bases, in that order; junction bases with no gene match: 7. CDR1 SGHDN and CDR2 FVKESK come from the germline V gene. The CDR3 is made up of 17 amino acids. In DNA form, the CDR3 reads TGTGCCAGCAGCTCGAGACTAGCGGGGGGAATCACAGATACGCAGTATTTT. Translating gives CASSSRLAGGITDTQYF.

The chain combines TRBV6-5 with TRBJ1-3; D call uncertain. The germline CDR1 and CDR2 sequences are MNHEY and SVGAGI. V shed 2 bases and J shed 3 bases, with 2 bases lying between them. CDR3 length equals 12 residues. In nucleotides, the CDR3 is TGTGCCAGCAGTTACCGTGGAAACACCATATATTTT. Its protein is CASSYRGNTIYF.

The chain recombines TRBV30 with TRBJ2-7, with TRBD1 identical over 10 bases. Germline CDR1 GTSNPN, CDR2 SVGIG (reference sequence). V lost 0 bases to trimming and J lost 4 bases; unmatched junction nucleotides: 6. CDR3 length: 15 amino acids. In DNA, the CDR3 is TGTGCCTGGAGTGTACTAGGGACAGGGGATTACGAGCAGTACTTC. Protein: CAWSVLGTGDYEQYF.

This clone was observed a single time. The chain employs TRBV7-2 and TRBJ1-3; TRBD1 matches at 10 bases. V was clipped by 4 bases and J by 4 bases; unmatched bases: 4. Germline CDR1 and CDR2: SGHTA and FQGNSA. The CDR3 has 15 amino acids. CDR3 loop: CASSSDRGRGNTIYF. The CDR3 region has the DNA TGTGCCAGCAGCTCCGACAGGGGGCGAGGAAACACCATATATTTT.

The chain has TRBV18 and TRBJ1-1, with TRBD1 matching over 7 bases. This CDR3 is 14 amino acids long. Germline V gives CDR1 KGHSH, CDR2 LQKENI. Unmatched junction bases numbered 8, after V lost 2 bases and J lost 8 bases. CDR3 residues: CASSPIRGSGEAFF. Written as DNA, the CDR3 is TGTGCCAGCTCACCAATCAGGGGGTCGGGGGAAGCTTTCTTT.

This sequence joins TRBV5-1 and TRBJ1-6; 8 nucleotides agree with TRBD1. Germline V gene sequence: CDR1 SGHRS, CDR2 YFSETQ. Germline trimming cut 6 bases from V and 7 bases from J; bases unmatched to any gene: 15. The CDR3 totals 17 residues. The chain's CDR3 is CASNPGTGKMGNSPLHF. The CDR3 DNA is TGCGCCAGCAACCCCGGGACAGGAAAAATGGGAAATTCACCCCTCCACTTT.

This clone was seen only a few times. The chain is built from TRBV5-1 and TRBJ2-7, with 9 positions matching TRBD1. Germline V CDR1 and CDR2: SGHRS, YFSETQ. This CDR3 has 14 amino acids. The V and J ends lost 5 bases and 5 bases, in that order; junction bases with no gene match: 8. CDR3 DNA: TGCGCCAGCAGTCCCGGACAGGGGAGAGACGAGCAGTACTTC. This translates into CASSPGQGRDEQYF.

V gene TRBV4-1 combines with J gene TRBJ1-2; no firm D call. CDR3 length equals 15 residues. Per the germline V gene, CDR1 is MGHRA and CDR2 is YSYEKL. The V end was cut by 0 bases, the J end by 0 bases, with 8 bases between. CDR3 in amino acids: CASSQESGANYGYTF. DNA for the CDR3: TGCGCCAGCAGCCAAGAGTCCGGGGCTAACTATGGCTACACCTTC.

V and J are TRBV6-2 or TRBV6-3 and TRBJ2-7; D gene unclear. Trimming removed 0 bases from V and 3 bases from J, with 9 bases in between. The CDR3 sequence is 14 residues long. Germline values: CDR1 MNHEY, CDR2 SVGEGT. The DNA for the CDR3 is TGTGCCAGCAGTTACTCCCCTTGGGGCTACGAGCAGTACTTC. Protein: CASSYSPWGYEQYF.

V usage is TRBV7-2 and J usage is TRBJ2-2; no definite D call. In germline, CDR1 is SGHTA, CDR2 FQGNSA. The CDR3 spans 14 residues. V was shortened by 5 bases and J by 0 bases, with 7 bases between the two germline ends. CDR3 loop: CASSLDANTGELFF. In nucleotides, the CDR3 is TGTGCCAGCAGCCTAGACGCGAACACCGGGGAGCTGTTTTTT.

The genes are TRBV5-5 and TRBJ2-7; D ambiguous. Germline CDR1 reads SGHKS; CDR2 reads YYEKEE (reference sequence). The CDR3 consists of 11 residues. V shed 1 base and J shed 4 bases, with 3 bases lying between them. The CDR3, as DNA: TGTGCCAGCAGCTTGAATTACGAGCAGTACTTC. This gives the protein CASSLNYEQYF.

The rearrangement joins TRBV6-5 to TRBJ2-5, with TRBD1 identical over 11 bases. Germline CDR1 MNHEY, CDR2 SVGAGI. With 11 bases clipped from V and 4 bases from J, the junction kept 9 bases outside the gene matches. The CDR3 spans 14 residues. DNA of the CDR3: TGTGCCGCACGGAGGACAGGGGGCGCAGAGACCCAGTACTTC. It yields the protein CAARRTGGAETQYF.

The chain combines TRBV6-5 with TRBJ2-2; TRBD2 matches 7 bases. V shed 4 bases, J shed 1 base, and the junction held 3 bases outside the gene matches. CDR1 and CDR2 (germline): MNHEY, SVGAGI. CDR3 length equals 15 residues. The CDR3 region has the DNA TGTGCCAGCAGTTCTGTAGCGGGGAACACCGGGGAGCTGTTTTTT. The encoded protein is CASSSVAGNTGELFF.